The clone carrying this T cell receptor beta chain appeared many times. The antigen remains unidentified. Via MiXCR, TCRdb re-called the RT-PCR reads, giving one row per CDR3 protein. This table has 550,000 to 800,000 distinct CDR3 sequences, around 14% appearing once. The record originates from a study of response to subunit inactivated influenza vaccine. Looked up from germline, CDR1 is KGHDR and CDR2 is SFDVKD. The CDR3 totals 14 residues. The germline V and J ends were trimmed by 2 bases and 0 bases, with 7 bases remaining between them. Findings and limits, study-wide: New T cells are recruited in small numbers by each seasonal influenza vaccination, according to the authors' suggestion.

The TCR comes from a man aged 50 to 59 who received an inactivated influenza vaccine. V gene TRBV24-1 combines with J gene TRBJ2-7; D remains unclear. Sequenced material: PBMCs from blood, taken 11 to 12 days after vaccination. The CDR3 nucleotides are TGTGCCACCAGTGATTGGAAAAACTCCTACGAGCAGTACTTC. Amino acid sequence: CATSDWKNSYEQYF.